This entry lists 2 T cell receptor beta chains sequenced from one sample in a study of T cell changes during pregnancy in multiple sclerosis. Libraries were prepared by immunoSEQ multiplex PCR; TCRdb keeps only in-frame clonotypes and omits some of them. Altogether approximately 57,000 clones are present, around 92% being singletons, with the ten largest covering approximately 0.21%. Sequencing used CD4+ T cells from peripheral blood mononuclear cells, obtained in the second trimester of pregnancy. These receptors were taken from a female donor with multiple sclerosis, enrolled in a pregnancy study.

The chain is built from TRBV19 and TRBJ2-3; possibly TRBD1 for D (5 bases). Trimming took 6 bases from V and 6 from J, leaving 7 bases between them. There are 11 residues in the CDR3. CDR1 is LNHDA and CDR2 is SQIVND in the germline V gene (reference sequence). The CDR3 DNA sequence: TGTGCCAGTAGCGCAGGGGATACGCAGTATTTT. Amino acid sequence: CASSAGDTQYF.

The genes are TRBV7-7 and TRBJ2-5; D is perhaps TRBD1 (5 bases). Looked up from germline, CDR1 is SSHAT and CDR2 is FNYEAQ (reference sequence). Trimming stripped 1 base from V and 8 bases from J, with 14 bases between. This CDR3 has 14 residues. CDR3 in DNA: TGTGCCAGCAGCTTAGTAACAGGCCCAGGAACCCAGTACTTC. As protein: CASSLVTGPGTQYF.